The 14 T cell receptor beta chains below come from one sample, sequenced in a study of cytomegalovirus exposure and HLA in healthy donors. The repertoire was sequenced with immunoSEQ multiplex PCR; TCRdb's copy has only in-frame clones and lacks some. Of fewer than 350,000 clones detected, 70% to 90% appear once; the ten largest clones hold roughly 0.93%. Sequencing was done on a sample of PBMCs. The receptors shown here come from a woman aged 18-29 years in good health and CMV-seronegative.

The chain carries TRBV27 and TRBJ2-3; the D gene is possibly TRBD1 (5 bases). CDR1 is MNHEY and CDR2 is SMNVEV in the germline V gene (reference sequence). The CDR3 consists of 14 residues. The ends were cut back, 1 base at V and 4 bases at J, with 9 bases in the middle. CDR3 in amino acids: CASSLWQGSDTQYF. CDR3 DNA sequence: TGTGCCAGCAGTTTATGGCAGGGTTCAGATACGCAGTATTTT.

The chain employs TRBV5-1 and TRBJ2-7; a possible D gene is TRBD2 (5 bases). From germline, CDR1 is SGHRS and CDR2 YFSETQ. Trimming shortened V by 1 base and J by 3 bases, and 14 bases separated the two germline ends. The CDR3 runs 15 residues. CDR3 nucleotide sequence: TGCGCCAGCAGCTTGACGGGGAAAAACTTCTACGAGCAGTACTTC. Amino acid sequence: CASSLTGKNFYEQYF.

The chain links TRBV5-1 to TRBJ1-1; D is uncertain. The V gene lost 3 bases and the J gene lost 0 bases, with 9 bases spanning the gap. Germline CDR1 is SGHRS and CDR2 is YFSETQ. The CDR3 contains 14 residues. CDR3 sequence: CASSSDLLNTEAFF. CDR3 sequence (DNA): TGCGCCAGCAGCTCGGACTTACTGAACACTGAAGCTTTCTTT.

The CDR3: CASSSERTGFSPLHF. In DNA, the CDR3 is TGTGCCAGCAGCTCGGAGAGGACAGGGTTTTCACCCCTCCACTTT. The chain has TRBV7-9 and TRBJ1-6; 8 positions agree with TRBD1. From germline, CDR1 is SEHNR and CDR2 FQNEAQ (reference sequence). The CDR3 spans 15 residues. Germline trimming cut 4 bases from V and 9 bases from J; bases unmatched to any gene: 8.

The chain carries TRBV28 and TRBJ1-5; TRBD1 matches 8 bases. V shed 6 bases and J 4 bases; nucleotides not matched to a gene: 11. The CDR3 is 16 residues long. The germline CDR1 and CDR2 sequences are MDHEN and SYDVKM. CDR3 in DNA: TGTGCCAGCAGCAGTCCGGGACAGGATCTTAATCAGCCCCAGCATTTT. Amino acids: CASSSPGQDLNQPQHF.

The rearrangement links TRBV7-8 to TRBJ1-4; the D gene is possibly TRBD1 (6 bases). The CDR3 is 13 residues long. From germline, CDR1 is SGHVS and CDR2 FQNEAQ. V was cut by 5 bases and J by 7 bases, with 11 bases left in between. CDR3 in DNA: TGTGCCAGCAGCACTATGACAGGTGAAAAACTGTTTTTT. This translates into CASSTMTGEKLFF.

The CDR3 DNA reads as TGTGCCAGCAGTGAGACAGCTGGAAACACCATATATTTT. It is translated as CASSETAGNTIYF. The V call is TRBV25-1, the J call TRBJ1-3; D is possibly TRBD1 (5 bases). V shed 3 bases and J shed 2 bases, with 5 bases lying between them. This CDR3 comprises 13 residues. Germline CDR1 and CDR2: MGHDK and SYGVNS.

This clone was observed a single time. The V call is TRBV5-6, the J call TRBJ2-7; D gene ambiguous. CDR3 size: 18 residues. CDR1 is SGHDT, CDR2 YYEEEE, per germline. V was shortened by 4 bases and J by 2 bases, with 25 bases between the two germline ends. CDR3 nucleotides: TGTGCCAGCAGCGGTCCGTACGGTCGTCGTGATACGACCTACGAGCAGTACTTC. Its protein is CASSGPYGRRDTTYEQYF.

CDR3 amino acids: CASTQGNTEAFF. CDR3 nucleotides: TGTGCCAGCACGCAGGGGAACACTGAAGCTTTCTTT. V gene TRBV2 combines with J gene TRBJ1-1; D is possibly TRBD1 (5 bases). This CDR3 has 12 residues. The germline CDR1 and CDR2 sequences are SNHLY and FYNNEI. V was cut by 7 bases and J by 1 base, with 7 bases left in between. The complete variable domain, with remaining parts taken from reference TRBV2 and TRBJ1-1, reads EPEVTQTPSHQVTQMGQEVILRCVPISNHLYFYWYRQILGQKVEFLVSFYNNEISEKSEIFDDQFSVERPDGSNFTLKIRSTKLEDSAMYFCASTQGNTEAFFGQGTRLTVV.

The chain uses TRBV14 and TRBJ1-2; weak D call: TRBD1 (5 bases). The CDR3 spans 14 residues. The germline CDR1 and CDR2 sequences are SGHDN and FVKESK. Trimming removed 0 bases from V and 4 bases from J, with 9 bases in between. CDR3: CASSQEQGAYGYTF. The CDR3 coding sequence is TGTGCCAGCAGCCAAGAGCAGGGCGCCTATGGCTACACCTTC.

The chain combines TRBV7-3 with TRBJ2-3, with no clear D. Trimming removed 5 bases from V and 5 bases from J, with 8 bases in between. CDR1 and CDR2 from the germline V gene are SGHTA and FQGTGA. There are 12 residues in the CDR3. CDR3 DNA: TGTGCCAGCAGCCAGTACAAAGATACGCAGTATTTT. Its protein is CASSQYKDTQYF.

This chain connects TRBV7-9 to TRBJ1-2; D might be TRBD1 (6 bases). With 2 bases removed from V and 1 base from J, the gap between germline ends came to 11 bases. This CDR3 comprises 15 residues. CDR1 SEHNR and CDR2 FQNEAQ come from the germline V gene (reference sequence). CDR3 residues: CASSLTGNVNYGYTF. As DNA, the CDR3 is TGTGCCAGCAGCTTAACAGGGAATGTTAACTATGGCTACACCTTC. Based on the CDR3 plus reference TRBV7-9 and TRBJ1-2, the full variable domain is DTGVSQNPRHKITKRGQNVTFRCDPISEHNRLYWYRQTLGQGPEFLTYFQNEAQLEKSRLLSDRFSAERPKGSFSTLEIQRTEQGDSAMYLCASSLTGNVNYGYTFGSGTRLTVV.

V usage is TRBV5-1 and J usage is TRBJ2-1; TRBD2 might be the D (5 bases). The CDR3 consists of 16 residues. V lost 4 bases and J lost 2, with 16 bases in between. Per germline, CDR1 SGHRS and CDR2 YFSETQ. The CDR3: CASSLSGVAPYNEQFF. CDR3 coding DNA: TGCGCCAGCAGCCTCAGCGGTGTTGCTCCCTACAATGAGCAGTTCTTC.

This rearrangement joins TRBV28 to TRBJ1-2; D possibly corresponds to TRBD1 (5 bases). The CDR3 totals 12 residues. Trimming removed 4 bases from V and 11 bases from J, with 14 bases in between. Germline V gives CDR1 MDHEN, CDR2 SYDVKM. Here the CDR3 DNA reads TGTGCCAGCAGTTCCCTCGGGACTGTTTACACCTTC. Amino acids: CASSSLGTVYTF.